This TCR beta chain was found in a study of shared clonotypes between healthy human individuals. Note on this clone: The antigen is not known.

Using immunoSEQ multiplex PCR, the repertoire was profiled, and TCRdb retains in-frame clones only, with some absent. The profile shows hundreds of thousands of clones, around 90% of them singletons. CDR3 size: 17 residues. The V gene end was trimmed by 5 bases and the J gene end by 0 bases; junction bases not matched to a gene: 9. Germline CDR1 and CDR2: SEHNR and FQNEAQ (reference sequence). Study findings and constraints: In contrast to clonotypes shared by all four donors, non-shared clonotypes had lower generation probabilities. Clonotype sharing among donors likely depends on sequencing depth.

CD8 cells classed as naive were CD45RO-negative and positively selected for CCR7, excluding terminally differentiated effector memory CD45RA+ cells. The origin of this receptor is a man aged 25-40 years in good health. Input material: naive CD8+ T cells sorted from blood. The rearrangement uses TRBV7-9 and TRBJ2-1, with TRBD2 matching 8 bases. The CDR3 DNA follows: TGTGCCAGCAGCCCGGTCGGGGGGGCCAGCTCCTACAATGAGCAGTTCTTC. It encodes CASSPVGGASSYNEQFF.